These T cell receptor beta chains were read from a single sample in a study of beta chain features in type 1 diabetes. Measured with immunoSEQ multiplex PCR; TCRdb has only the in-frame clones, and not every one. The table shows under 400,000 clones, with roughly 21% occurring only once. Sequencing was carried out using naive CD4+ T cells from blood. The receptor source for this set is a woman between 18 and 29 years old in good health. CDR3s include the opening cysteine and the closing phenylalanine or tryptophan. A D gene is named only where the DNA matches it firmly. Not all rows give a size; the values are once, few, many and, for expanded clones, a class.

TRBJ1-2	15	TRBV6-5	TRBD1	once	CASSSPGQGNYGYTF	TGTGCCAGCAGTAGTCCGGGACAGGGAAACTATGGCTACACCTTC
TRBJ2-7	13	TRBV7-2	TRBD2	few	CASSLASGGEQYF	TGTGCCAGCAGCTTAGCCTCGGGGGGCGAGCAGTACTTC
TRBJ2-5	16	TRBV4-2	TRBD2	few	CASSQDIGGAGKTQYF	TGTGCCAGCAGCCAAGATATCGGGGGGGCCGGGAAGACCCAGTACTTC
TRBJ2-1	15	TRBV7-2	TRBD1	-	CASSVDRGPYNEQFF	TGTGCCAGCAGCGTTGACAGGGGCCCCTACAATGAGCAGTTCTTC
TRBJ1-5	14	TRBV29-1	-	few	CSVTSGTLNQPQHF	TGCAGCGTCACGTCCGGGACACTCAATCAGCCCCAGCATTTT
TRBJ2-5	12	TRBV7-2	-	once	CASRSTEATQYF	TGTGCCAGCAGATCCACGGAGGCGACCCAGTACTTC
TRBJ1-6	16	TRBV4-3	TRBD1	few	CASSLRQGGNVSPLHF	TGCGCCAGCAGCCTTCGACAGGGCGGGAATGTGTCACCCCTCCACTTT
TRBJ1-4	15	TRBV18	-	few	CASSRTAGANEKLFF	TGTGCCAGCTCAAGGACAGCTGGAGCTAATGAAAAACTGTTTTTT
TRBJ2-5	16	TRBV7-8	-	few	CASSLTRRDLDQTQYF	TGTGCCAGCAGCTTAACCCGCAGGGATTTGGATCAGACCCAGTACTTC
TRBJ2-7	13	TRBV11-1	TRBD1	-	CASSNDYRGEQYF	TGTGCCAGCAGCAACGATTACAGGGGCGAGCAGTACTTC
TRBJ1-2	13	TRBV29-1	-	-	CSVVRVSNRGYTF	TGCAGCGTTGTTAGGGTATCTAACAGGGGCTACACCTTC
TRBJ1-1	14	TRBV4-2	-	-	CASSQEQGITEAFF	TGTGCCAGCAGCCAGGAACAGGGTATCACTGAAGCTTTCTTT
TRBJ2-1	11	TRBV6-1	-	once	CASSQGGEQFF	TGTGCCAGCAGTCAGGGAGGTGAGCAGTTCTTC
TRBJ2-2	14	TRBV25-1	-	few	CASSPDRNTGELFF	TGTGCCAGCAGTCCCGACAGAAACACCGGGGAGCTGTTTTTT
TRBJ2-3	14	TRBV7-3	TRBD2	once	CASQDSGPTDTQYF	TGTGCCAGCCAGGATAGCGGGCCCACAGATACGCAGTATTTT
TRBJ2-1	11	TRBV7-9	-	-	CASSASFEQFF	TGTGCCAGCAGCGCGTCTTTTGAGCAGTTCTTC
TRBJ2-1	13	TRBV18	-	-	CASSSGAGDEQFF	TGTGCCAGCTCATCAGGGGCCGGGGATGAGCAGTTCTTC
TRBJ2-7	13	TRBV14	-	-	CASSQAFGYEQYF	TGTGCCAGCAGCCAAGCCTTCGGGTACGAGCAGTACTTC
TRBJ1-2	16	TRBV10-3	-	-	CAIRGAGSDHNYGYTF	TGTGCCATCAGGGGTGCAGGATCTGACCATAACTATGGCTACACCTTC
TRBJ2-1	15	TRBV14	TRBD2	-	CASSPVAGLNNEQFF	TGTGCCAGCAGCCCTGTAGCGGGTCTAAACAATGAGCAGTTCTTC
TRBJ1-1	16	TRBV11-2	-	few	CASSSTSRGANTEAFF	TGTGCCAGCAGCTCCACATCCAGGGGCGCGAACACTGAAGCTTTCTTT
TRBJ1-4	15	TRBV15	TRBD1	-	CATSRYPGQGEKLFF	TGTGCCACCAGCAGATATCCGGGACAGGGTGAAAAACTGTTTTTT
TRBJ2-7	16	TRBV27	TRBD2	few	CASTEKRGTSGAEQYF	TGTGCCAGCACTGAGAAAAGGGGGACTAGCGGGGCTGAGCAGTACTTC
TRBJ2-1	11	TRBV5-1	-	-	CASSSYNEQFF	TGCGCCAGCAGCTCGTACAATGAGCAGTTCTTC
TRBJ2-1	16	TRBV15	TRBD2	-	CATSRGGTSVGNEQFF	TGTGCCACCAGCAGAGGCGGGACTAGCGTGGGCAATGAGCAGTTCTTC
TRBJ2-3	16	TRBV7-8	-	few	CASSLAAQRGTDTQYF	TGTGCCAGCAGCTTAGCGGCTCAGAGGGGCACAGATACGCAGTATTTT
TRBJ2-3	16	TRBV18	-	few	CASSPGRGAHADTQYF	TGTGCCAGCTCACCGGGCAGGGGCGCACACGCAGATACGCAGTATTTT